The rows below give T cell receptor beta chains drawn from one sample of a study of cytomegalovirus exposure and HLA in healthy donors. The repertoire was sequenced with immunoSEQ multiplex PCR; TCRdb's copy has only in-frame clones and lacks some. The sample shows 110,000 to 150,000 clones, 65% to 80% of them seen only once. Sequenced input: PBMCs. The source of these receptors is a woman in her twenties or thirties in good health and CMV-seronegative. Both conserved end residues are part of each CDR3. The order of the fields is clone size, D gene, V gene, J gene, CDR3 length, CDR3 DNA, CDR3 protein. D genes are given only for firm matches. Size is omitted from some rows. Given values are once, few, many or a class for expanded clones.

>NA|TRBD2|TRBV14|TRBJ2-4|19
TGTGCCAGCAGCCCTCGGGAACTAGCGGGAGGAGTAGCCAAAAACATTCAGTACTTC
CASSPRELAGGVAKNIQYF
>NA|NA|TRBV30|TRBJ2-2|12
TGTGCCTGGAGTCGGGTGGCCGGGGAGCTGTTTTTT
CAWSRVAGELFF
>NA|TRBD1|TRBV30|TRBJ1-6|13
TGTGCCTGGAGTGTACAGGGGGATTCACCCCTCCACTTT
CAWSVQGDSPLHF
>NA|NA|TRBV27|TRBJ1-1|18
TGTGCCAGCAGGGGTTACCAATTTTTGGAACAGGCGAACACTGAAGCTTTCTTT
CASRGYQFLEQANTEAFF
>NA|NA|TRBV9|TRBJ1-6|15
TGTGCCAGCAGCGTAAGTGCAGGAGGGGATTCACCCCTCCACTTT
CASSVSAGGDSPLHF
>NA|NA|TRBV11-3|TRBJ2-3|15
TGTGCCAGCAGCCGAGTTGGAGGGGGGGAGGATACGCAGTATTTT
CASSRVGGGEDTQYF
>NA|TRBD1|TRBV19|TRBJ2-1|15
TGTGCCAGTAAGATGGACAGGGGGACTGTGAATGAGCAGTTCTTC
CASKMDRGTVNEQFF
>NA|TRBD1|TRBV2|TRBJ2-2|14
TGTGCCAGCAGTGAACAGGGGGCTGGCGGGGAGCTGTTTTTT
CASSEQGAGGELFF
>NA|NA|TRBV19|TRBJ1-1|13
TGTGCCAGCAGACAGACAAATCTGAACGAAGCTTTCTTT
CASRQTNLNEAFF
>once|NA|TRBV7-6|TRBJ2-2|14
TGTGCCAGCAGCTTAGCGGGCAGCTCCGGGGAGCTGTTTTTT
CASSLAGSSGELFF
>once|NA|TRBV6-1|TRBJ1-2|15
TGTGCCAGCAGTCCGACACGTTCCGCTCCCTATGGCTACACCTTC
CASSPTRSAPYGYTF
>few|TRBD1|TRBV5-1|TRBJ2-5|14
TGCGCCAGCAGCCCACAGGGGGCTGGGGAGACCCAGTACTTC
CASSPQGAGETQYF
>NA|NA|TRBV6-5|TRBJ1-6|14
TGTGCCAGCAAGGTCTTGAGAGGTAATTCACCCCTCCACTTT
CASKVLRGNSPLHF
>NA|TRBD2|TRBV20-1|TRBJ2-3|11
TGCAGTACCTTAGCGGGAGAGGCGCAGTATTTT
CSTLAGEAQYF
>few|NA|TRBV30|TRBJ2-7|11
TGTGCCTGGGCGACAGGTTACGAGCAGTACTTC
CAWATGYEQYF
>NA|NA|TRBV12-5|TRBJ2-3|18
TGTGCTAGTGGTTTGGTACGGGACGGGGTGAGCGGGACAGATACGCAGTATTTT
CASGLVRDGVSGTDTQYF
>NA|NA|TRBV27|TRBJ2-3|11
TGTGCCAGCAGAAGGAGAAATACGCAGTATTTT
CASRRRNTQYF
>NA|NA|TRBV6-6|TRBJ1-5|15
TGTGCCAGCAGCCGGGACTCCCATTTTAATAAGCCCCAGCATTTT
CASSRDSHFNKPQHF
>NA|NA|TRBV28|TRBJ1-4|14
TGTGCCAGCAGTTTATGGACATCGAATGAAAAACTGTTTTTT
CASSLWTSNEKLFF
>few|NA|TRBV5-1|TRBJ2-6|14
TGCGCCAGCAGCGTAGATGTTGGGGCCAACGTCCTGACTTTC
CASSVDVGANVLTF
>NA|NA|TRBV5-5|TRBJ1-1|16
TGTGCCAGCAGGCCATTTGCCGCGGGAATGAACACTGAAGCTTTCTTT
CASRPFAAGMNTEAFF
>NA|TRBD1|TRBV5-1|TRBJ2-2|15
TGCGCCAGCAGCCCTGACAGGGTTGGGGCCGGGGAGCTGTTTTTT
CASSPDRVGAGELFF
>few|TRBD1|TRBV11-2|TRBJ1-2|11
TGTGCCAGCAGCGTGACGACAGGGGGTAACTTC
CASSVTTGGNF
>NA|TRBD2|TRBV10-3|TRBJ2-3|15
TGTGCCATCAGGGGACTAGCGGGGTCGACAGATACGCAGTATTTT
CAIRGLAGSTDTQYF
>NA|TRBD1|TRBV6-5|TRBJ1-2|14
TGTGCCAGCAGCCCTACCCACAGGGGCTATGGCTACACCTTC
CASSPTHRGYGYTF
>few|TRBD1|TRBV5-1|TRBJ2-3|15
TGCGCCAGCAGCGTGGGACAGGGGGGACTAGATACGCAGTATTTT
CASSVGQGGLDTQYF
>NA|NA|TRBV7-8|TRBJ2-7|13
TGTGCCAGCAGCCTTCTGGCTCAATACGAGCAGTACTTC
CASSLLAQYEQYF
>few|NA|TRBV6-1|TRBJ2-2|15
TGTGCCAGCAGTGAAACCAGCGGTGGCACCGGGGAGCTGTTTTTT
CASSETSGGTGELFF
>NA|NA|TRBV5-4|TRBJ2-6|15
TGTGCCAGCAGCACGGACAACTCTGGGGCCAACGTCCTGACTTTC
CASSTDNSGANVLTF
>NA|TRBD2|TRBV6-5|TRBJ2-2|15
TGTGCCAGCAGTTACGGTGGGAGGGCCACCGGGGAGCTGTTTTTT
CASSYGGRATGELFF
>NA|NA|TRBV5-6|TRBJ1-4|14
TGTGCCAGCAGCTTGGTAACAACTAATGAAAAACTGTTTTTT
CASSLVTTNEKLFF
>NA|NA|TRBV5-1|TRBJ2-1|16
TGCGCCAGCAGCTCCCGTAGTGACAGCTCCTACAATGAGCAGTTCTTC
CASSSRSDSSYNEQFF
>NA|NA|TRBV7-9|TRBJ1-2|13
TGTGCCAGCAGCTTCGAACAAAACTATGGCTACACCTTC
CASSFEQNYGYTF
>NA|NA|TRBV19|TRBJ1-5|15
TGTGCCAGTAGTATAGACGGGGATAGCAATCAGCCCCAGCATTTT
CASSIDGDSNQPQHF
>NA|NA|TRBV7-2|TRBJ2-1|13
TGTGCCAGCAGCTTAGGACTGCAGACGGAGCAGTTCTTC
CASSLGLQTEQFF
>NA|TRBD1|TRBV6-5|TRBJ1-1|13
TGTGCCAGCAAAACCGCAGGGGGCACTGAAGCTTTCTTT
CASKTAGGTEAFF
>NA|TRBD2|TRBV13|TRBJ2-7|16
TGTGCCAGCAGCAGGCGACTAGCGGGGGCGGGGCTCGAGCAGTACTTC
CASSRRLAGAGLEQYF
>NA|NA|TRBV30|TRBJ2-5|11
TGTGCCTGGAGTGTATCTGAGACCCAGTACTTC
CAWSVSETQYF
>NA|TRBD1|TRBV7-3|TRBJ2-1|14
TGTGCCAGCAGCTTAGGGACAGGGCAGAATGAGCAGTTCTTC
CASSLGTGQNEQFF
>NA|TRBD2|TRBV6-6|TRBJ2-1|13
TGTGCCAGCAGGCCTTCGCTAGCGGGCCGGCAGTTCTTC
CASRPSLAGRQFF
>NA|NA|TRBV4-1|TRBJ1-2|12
TGCGCCAGCCAAGCCCACGGCTATGGCTACACCTTC
CASQAHGYGYTF
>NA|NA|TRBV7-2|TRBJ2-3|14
TGTGCCAGCAGCACGGGACTGGTTACAGATACGCAGTATTTT
CASSTGLVTDTQYF
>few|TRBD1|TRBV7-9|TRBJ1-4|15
TGTGCCAGCAGCTCACTGGACAGGGACCGTGAAAAACTGTTTTTT
CASSSLDRDREKLFF
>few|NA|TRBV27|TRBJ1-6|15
TGTGCCAGCAGTTTATATGACAGCAGAAATTCACCCCTCCACTTT
CASSLYDSRNSPLHF
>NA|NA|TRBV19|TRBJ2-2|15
TGTGCCAGTAGTGAAGGGACTCTAAACACCGGGGAGCTGTTTTTT
CASSEGTLNTGELFF
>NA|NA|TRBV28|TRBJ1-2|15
TGTGCCATCATAGGAACAGGAACTTCTAACTATGGCTACACCTTC
CAIIGTGTSNYGYTF
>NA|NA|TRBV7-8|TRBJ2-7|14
TGTGCCAGCAGCCGTACCACCAGGGGTTCCGAGCAGTACTTC
CASSRTTRGSEQYF